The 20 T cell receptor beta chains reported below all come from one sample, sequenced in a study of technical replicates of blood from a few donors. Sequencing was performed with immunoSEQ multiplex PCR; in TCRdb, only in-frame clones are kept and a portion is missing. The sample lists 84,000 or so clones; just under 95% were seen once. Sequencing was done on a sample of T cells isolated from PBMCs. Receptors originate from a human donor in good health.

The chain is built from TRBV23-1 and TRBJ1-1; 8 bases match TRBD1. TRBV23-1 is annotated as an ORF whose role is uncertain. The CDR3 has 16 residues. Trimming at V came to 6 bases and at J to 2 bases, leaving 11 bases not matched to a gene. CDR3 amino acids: CASSLTGVKENTEAFF. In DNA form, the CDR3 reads TGCGCCAGCAGCCTGACAGGGGTAAAAGAAAACACTGAAGCTTTCTTT.

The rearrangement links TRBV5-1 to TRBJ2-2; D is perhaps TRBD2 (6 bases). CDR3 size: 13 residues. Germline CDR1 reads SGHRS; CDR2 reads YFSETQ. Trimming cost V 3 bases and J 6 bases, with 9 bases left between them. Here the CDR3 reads CASSSPSAGELFF. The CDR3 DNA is TGCGCCAGCAGCTCGCCTAGCGCCGGGGAGCTGTTTTTT. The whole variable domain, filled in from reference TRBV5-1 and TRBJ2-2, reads KAGVTQTPRYLIKTRGQQVTLSCSPISGHRSVSWYQQTPGQGLQFLFEYFSETQRNKGNFPGRFSGRQFSNSRSEMNVSTLELGDSALYLCASSSPSAGELFFGEGSRLTVL.

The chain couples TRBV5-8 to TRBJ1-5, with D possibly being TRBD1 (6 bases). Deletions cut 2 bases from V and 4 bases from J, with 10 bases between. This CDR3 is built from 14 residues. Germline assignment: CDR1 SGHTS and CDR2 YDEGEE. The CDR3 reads CASSLLQGNQPQHF. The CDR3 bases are TGTGCCAGCAGCTTACTACAGGGAAATCAGCCCCAGCATTTT.

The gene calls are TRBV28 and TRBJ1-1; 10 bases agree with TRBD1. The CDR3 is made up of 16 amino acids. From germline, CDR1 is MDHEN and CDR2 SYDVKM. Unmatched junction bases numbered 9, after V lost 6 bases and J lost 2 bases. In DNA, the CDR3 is TGTGCCAGCAGACCGGGACAGGGGATGGGTAACACTGAAGCTTTCTTT. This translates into CASRPGQGMGNTEAFF.

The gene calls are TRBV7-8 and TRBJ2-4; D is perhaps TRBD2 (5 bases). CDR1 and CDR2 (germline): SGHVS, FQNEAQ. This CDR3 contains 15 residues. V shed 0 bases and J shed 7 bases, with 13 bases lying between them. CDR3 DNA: TGTGCCAGCAGCTTAGCCCTCCGGGATGGGAACATTCAGTACTTC. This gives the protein CASSLALRDGNIQYF.

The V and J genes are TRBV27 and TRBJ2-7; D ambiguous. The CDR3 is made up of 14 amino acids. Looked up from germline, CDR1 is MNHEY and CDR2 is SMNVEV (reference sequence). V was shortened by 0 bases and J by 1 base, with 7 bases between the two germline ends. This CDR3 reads CASSLSHYSYEQYF. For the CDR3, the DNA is TGTGCCAGCAGTTTATCACACTATTCCTACGAGCAGTACTTC.

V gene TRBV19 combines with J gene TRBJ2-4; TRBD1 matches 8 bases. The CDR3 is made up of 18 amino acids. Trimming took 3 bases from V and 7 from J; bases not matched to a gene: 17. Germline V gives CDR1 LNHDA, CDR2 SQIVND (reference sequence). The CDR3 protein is CASSILGAGGGVQNIQYF. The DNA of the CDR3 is TGTGCCAGTAGTATTCTAGGGGCAGGGGGCGGGGTCCAGAACATTCAGTACTTC.

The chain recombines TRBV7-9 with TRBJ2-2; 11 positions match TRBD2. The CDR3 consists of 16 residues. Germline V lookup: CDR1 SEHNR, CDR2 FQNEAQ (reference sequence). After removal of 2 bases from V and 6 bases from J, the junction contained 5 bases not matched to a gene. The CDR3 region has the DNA TGTGCCAGCAGCTTACTAGCGGGAGGATTCGCCGGGGAGCTGTTTTTT. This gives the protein CASSLLAGGFAGELFF.

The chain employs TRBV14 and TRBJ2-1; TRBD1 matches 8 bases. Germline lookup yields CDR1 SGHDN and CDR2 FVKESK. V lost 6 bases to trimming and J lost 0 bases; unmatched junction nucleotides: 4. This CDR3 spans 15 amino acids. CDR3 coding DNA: TGTGCCAGCAGGAGGACAGGGAGCTCCTACAATGAGCAGTTCTTC. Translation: CASRRTGSSYNEQFF.

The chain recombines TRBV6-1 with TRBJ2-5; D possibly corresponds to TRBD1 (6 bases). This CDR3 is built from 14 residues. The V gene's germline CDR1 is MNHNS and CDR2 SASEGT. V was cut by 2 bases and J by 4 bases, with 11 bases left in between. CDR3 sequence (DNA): TGTGCCAGCAGTGAAACAGGGAAGGGAGAGACCCAGTACTTC. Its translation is CASSETGKGETQYF.

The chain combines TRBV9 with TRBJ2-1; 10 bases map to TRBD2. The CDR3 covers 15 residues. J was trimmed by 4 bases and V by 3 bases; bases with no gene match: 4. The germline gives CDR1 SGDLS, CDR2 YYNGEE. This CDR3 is CASSAVAGGYNEQFF. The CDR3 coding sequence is TGTGCCAGCAGCGCCGTAGCGGGGGGATACAATGAGCAGTTCTTC.

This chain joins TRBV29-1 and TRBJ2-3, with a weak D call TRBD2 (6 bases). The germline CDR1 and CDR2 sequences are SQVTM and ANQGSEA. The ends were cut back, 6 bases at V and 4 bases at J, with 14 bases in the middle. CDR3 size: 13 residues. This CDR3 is CSVKTSFSDTQYF. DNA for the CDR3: TGCAGCGTCAAGACTAGTTTCTCAGATACGCAGTATTTT.

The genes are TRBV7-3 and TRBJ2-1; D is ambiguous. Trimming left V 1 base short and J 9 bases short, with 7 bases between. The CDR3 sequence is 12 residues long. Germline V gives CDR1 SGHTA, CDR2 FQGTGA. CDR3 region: CASSLSGSEQFF. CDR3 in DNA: TGTGCCAGCAGCTTAAGCGGAAGTGAGCAGTTCTTC. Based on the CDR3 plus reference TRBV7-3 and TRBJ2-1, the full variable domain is GAGVSQTPSNKVTEKGKYVELRCDPISGHTALYWYRQSLGQGPEFLIYFQGTGAADDSGLPNDRFFAVRPEGSVSTLKIQRTERGDSAVYLCASSLSGSEQFFGPGTRLTVL.

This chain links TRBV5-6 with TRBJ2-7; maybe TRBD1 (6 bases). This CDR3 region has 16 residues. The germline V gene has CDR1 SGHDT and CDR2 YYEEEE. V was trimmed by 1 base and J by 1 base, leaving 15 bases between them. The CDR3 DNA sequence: TGTGCCAGCAGCTTGCTGGGTGGACAGAGTTCCTACGAGCAGTACTTC. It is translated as CASSLLGGQSSYEQYF.

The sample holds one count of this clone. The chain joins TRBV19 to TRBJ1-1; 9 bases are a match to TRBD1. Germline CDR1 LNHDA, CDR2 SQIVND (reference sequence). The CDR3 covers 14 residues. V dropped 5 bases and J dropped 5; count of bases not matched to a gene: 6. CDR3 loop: CASSGGQGITEAFF. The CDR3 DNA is TGTGCCAGTAGTGGAGGACAGGGGATTACTGAAGCTTTCTTT.

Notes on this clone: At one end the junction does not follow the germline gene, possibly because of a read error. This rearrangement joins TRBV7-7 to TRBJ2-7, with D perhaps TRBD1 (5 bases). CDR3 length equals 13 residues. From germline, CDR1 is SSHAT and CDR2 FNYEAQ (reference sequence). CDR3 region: CASSSGASYEQYF. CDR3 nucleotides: TGTGCTAGCAGCTCTGGGGCCTCCTACGAGCAGTACTTC.

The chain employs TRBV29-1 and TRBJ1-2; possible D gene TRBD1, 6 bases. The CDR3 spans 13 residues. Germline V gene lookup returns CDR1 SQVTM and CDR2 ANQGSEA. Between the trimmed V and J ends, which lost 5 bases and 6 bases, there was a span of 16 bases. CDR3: CSVQSMDRDGYTF. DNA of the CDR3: TGCAGCGTTCAATCGATGGACAGAGATGGCTACACCTTC.

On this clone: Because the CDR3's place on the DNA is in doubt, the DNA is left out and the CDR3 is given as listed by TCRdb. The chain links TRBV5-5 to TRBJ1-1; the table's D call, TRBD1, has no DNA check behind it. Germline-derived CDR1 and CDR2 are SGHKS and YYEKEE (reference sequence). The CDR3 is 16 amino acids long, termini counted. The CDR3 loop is CASSWGAGTGGGSTFF.

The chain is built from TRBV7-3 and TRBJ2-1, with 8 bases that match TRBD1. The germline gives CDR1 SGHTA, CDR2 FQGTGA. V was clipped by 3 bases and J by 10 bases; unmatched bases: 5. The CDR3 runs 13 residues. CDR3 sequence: CASSFQGAGEQFF. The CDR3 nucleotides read TGTGCCAGCAGCTTTCAGGGGGCAGGGGAGCAGTTCTTC.

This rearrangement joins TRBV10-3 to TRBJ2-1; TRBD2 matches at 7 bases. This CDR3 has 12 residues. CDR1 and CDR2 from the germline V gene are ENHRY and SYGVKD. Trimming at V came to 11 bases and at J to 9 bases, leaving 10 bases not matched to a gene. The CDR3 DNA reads TGTGCCTGCGAGCCGGGGGGTGGTGAGCAGTTCTTC. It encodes CACEPGGGEQFF.